This is a list of T cell receptor beta chains from one sample in a study of CD8+ T cells in alopecia areata. Generated by immunoSEQ multiplex PCR, the TCRdb table keeps only in-frame clones and is missing some. The table shows some 150,000 clones, with roughly 82% occurring only once. Material: CD8+ T cells sorted from blood, obtained at week 4, from a patient treated with tofacitinib. These receptors were taken from a human donor with alopecia areata. The CDR3 runs from the conserved cysteine through the conserved F or W. Fields, in order: D gene, V gene, J gene, clone size, CDR3 protein, CDR3 DNA. A D gene is named only where the DNA matches it firmly. The size entry is marked missing in some rows and otherwise reads once, few, many or a size class.

>NA|TRBV19|TRBJ2-2|NA
CASSMVDGGELFF
TGTGCCAGTAGTATGGTGGACGGCGGGGAGCTGTTTTTT
>NA|TRBV4-1|TRBJ2-7|NA
CASSQEGPLLNYEQYF
TGCGCCAGCAGCCAAGAAGGCCCGCTATTGAACTACGAGCAGTACTTC
>NA|TRBV12-5|TRBJ1-1|NA
CASAFQGGEAFF
TGTGCTAGTGCCTTTCAGGGAGGTGAAGCTTTCTTT
>NA|TRBV7-2|TRBJ2-7|NA
CASSFGGVPYEQYF
TGTGCCAGCAGCTTCGGGGGAGTTCCCTACGAGCAGTACTTC
>NA|TRBV7-2|TRBJ2-3|NA
CASSLGAGPSTDTQYF
TGTGCCAGCAGCTTAGGGGCAGGACCTAGCACAGATACGCAGTATTTT
>NA|TRBV30|TRBJ2-3|NA
CAWTRRRGGRTDTQYF
TGTGCCTGGACCCGAAGGAGGGGGGGGCGCACAGATACGCAGTATTTT
>NA|TRBV7-2|TRBJ2-7|NA
CASSFDRSYEQYF
TGTGCCAGCAGCTTTGACAGGTCCTACGAGCAGTACTTC
>NA|TRBV29-1|TRBJ2-3|NA
CSVPQVSSQYF
TGCAGCGTCCCTCAGGTCTCCTCGCAGTATTTT
>NA|TRBV30|TRBJ1-1|NA
CAWGDLNTEAFF
TGTGCCTGGGGTGACCTAAACACTGAAGCTTTCTTT
>TRBD1|TRBV5-1|TRBJ2-3|few
CASSPGTGSTDTQYF
TGCGCCAGCAGCCCCGGGACAGGGAGCACAGATACGCAGTATTTT
>NA|TRBV13|TRBJ2-1|NA
CASSFTYNEQFF
TGTGCCAGCAGCTTTACTTACAATGAGCAGTTCTTC